The subject of this entry is one TCR beta chain. Trimming left V 2 bases short and J 8 bases short, with 12 bases between. CDR1 MNHEY and CDR2 SVGAGI come from the germline V gene. CDR3 length: 14 residues. The source of the sample is a study of response to subunit inactivated influenza vaccine. TCRdb reprocessed the RT-PCR reads with MiXCR, giving one entry per CDR3 protein. The sample has 500,000 to 550,000 distinct CDR3 sequences, around 21% seen once. These same data were also listed under a study on T cells expressing NK-cell markers. From that report: It was by 5'RACE template switching with UMIs that TCR beta cDNA was made. According to the study, TCR beta repertoires originated from sorted CD3+CD56+NKG2C+, CD3+CD56+NKG2C- and CD3+CD56-NKG2C+ T cells. One observes that, in a handful of donors, these clonotypes were also the leading ones within the CD3+CD56-NKG2C+ fraction. The study left the HCMV specificity of expanded NKG2C+ T cell clones unresolved.

The starting material was CD4+ T cells sorted from PBMCs, obtained approximately 12 days after vaccination. This TCR was sampled from a man over 45 who received an inactivated influenza vaccine. This chain links TRBV6-5 with TRBJ1-4; D is possibly TRBD1 (5 bases). CDR3 sequence (DNA): TGTGCCAGCAGTTACGGGGCACGGCCGGAAAAACTGTTTTTT. This translates into CASSYGARPEKLFF.